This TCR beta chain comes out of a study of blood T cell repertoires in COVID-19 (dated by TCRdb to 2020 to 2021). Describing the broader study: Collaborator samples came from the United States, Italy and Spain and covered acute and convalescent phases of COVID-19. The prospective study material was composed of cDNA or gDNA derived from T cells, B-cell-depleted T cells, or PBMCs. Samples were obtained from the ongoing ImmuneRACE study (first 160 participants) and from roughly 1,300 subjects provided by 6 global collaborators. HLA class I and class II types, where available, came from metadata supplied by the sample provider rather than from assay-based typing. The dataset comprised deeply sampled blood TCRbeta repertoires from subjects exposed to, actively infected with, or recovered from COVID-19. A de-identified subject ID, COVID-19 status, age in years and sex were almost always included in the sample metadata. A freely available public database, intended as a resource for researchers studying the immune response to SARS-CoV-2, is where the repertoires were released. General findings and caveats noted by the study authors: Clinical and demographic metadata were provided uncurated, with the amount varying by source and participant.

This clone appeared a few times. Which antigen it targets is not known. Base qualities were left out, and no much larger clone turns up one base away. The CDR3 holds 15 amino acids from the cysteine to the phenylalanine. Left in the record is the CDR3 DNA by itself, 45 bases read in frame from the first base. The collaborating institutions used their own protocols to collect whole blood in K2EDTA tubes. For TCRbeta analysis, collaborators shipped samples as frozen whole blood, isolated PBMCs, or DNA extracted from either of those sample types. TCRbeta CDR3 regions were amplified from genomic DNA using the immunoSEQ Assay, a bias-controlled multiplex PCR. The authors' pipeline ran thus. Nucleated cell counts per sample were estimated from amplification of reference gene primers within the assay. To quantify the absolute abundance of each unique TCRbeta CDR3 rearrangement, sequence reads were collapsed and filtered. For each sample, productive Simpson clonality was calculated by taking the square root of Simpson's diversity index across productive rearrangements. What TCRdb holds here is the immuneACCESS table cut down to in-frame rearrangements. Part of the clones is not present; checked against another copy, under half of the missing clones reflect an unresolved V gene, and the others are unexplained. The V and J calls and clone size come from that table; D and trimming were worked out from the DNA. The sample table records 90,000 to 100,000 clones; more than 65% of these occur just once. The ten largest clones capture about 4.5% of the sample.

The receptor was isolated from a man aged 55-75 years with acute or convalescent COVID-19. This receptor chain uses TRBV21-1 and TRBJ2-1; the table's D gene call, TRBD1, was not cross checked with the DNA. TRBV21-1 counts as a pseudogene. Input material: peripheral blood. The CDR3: CASLGQAGSYNEQFF. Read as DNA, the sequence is TGTGCCAGTTTAGGACAGGCGGGCTCCTACAATGAGCAGTTCTTC.